One sample yielded the 30 T cell receptor beta chains listed below, sequenced in a study of quantifying T cell responses using KT2 cells. As for the study in general: RNA was reverse transcribed with TCR alpha and beta constant-region primers.

Each cDNA got a UMI-containing oligo ligated at its 3' end. First-round PCR used 3 to 4 cycles and beta primers RC1.1 and RC1.2 covering TRBC1 and TRBC2. TCRdb recomputed calls from the UMI-ligation and nested PCR reads with MiXCR, one row per CDR3 protein. The repertoire holds under 35,000 distinct CDR3 sequences, with 6% to 9.5% as singletons. The sequenced sample consisted of PBMCs spiked with cells of the T cell clone KT2. The source is a human donor.

This clonotype was seen at least ten times. The rearrangement links TRBV20-1 to TRBJ1-5, with 7 positions matching TRBD1. The CDR3 runs 15 residues. Germline V gives CDR1 DFQATT, CDR2 SNEGSKA (reference sequence). V was pared by 1 base and J by 6 bases, with 9 bases of the junction left unmatched. CDR3 DNA sequence: TGCAGTGCTAGAGGCGGGGAGGGGGCTAGTCAGCCCCAGCATTTT. This codes for CSARGGEGASQPQHF.

The rearrangement joins TRBV29-1 to TRBJ2-4; 14 bases line up with TRBD2. The CDR3 contains 15 residues. With V trimmed by 8 bases and J by 8 bases, 11 bases remained unmatched. Germline V gene data show CDR1 as SQVTM and CDR2 as ANQGSEA. For the CDR3, the DNA is TGCAGCTACCTCGGGACTAGCGGGAGATCCGACATTCAGTACTTC. This translates into CSYLGTSGRSDIQYF.

V is TRBV4-1 and J is TRBJ2-1; 8 bases align to TRBD1. The CDR3 is made up of 15 amino acids. CDR1 MGHRA and CDR2 YSYEKL come from the germline V gene. V dropped 2 bases and J dropped 9; count of bases not matched to a gene: 9. The CDR3 nucleotides read TGCGCCAGCAGCCAAACAGGGGGAATGGCCGGTGAGCAGTTCTTC. This gives the protein CASSQTGGMAGEQFF.

The gene calls are TRBV7-3 and TRBJ2-3; 12 bases align to TRBD2. After removal of 2 bases from V and 7 bases from J, the junction contained 4 bases not matched to a gene. This CDR3 has 15 residues. The V gene's germline CDR1 is SGHTA and CDR2 FQGTGA. CDR3 sequence (DNA): TGTGCCAGCAGCTTAGGACTAGCGGGGACTCATACGCAGTATTTT. As protein: CASSLGLAGTHTQYF.

This clonotype was seen a handful of times. The chain links TRBV29-1 to TRBJ2-1; D possibly corresponds to TRBD2 (6 bases). The V gene's germline CDR1 is SQVTM and CDR2 ANQGSEA. V shed 7 bases and J shed 6 bases, with 19 bases lying between them. CDR3 length: 14 residues. In DNA, the CDR3 is TGCAGCGCGCGGGAAGGGGAAAAATTCAATGAGCAGTTCTTC. Translation: CSAREGEKFNEQFF.

The CDR3 sequence: CASSPLMGGWNTGELFF. The DNA for the CDR3 is TGTGCCAGCAGCCCCCTAATGGGGGGGTGGAACACCGGGGAGCTGTTTTTT. This sequence joins TRBV11-2 and TRBJ2-2; 7 bases align to TRBD2. V lost 5 bases, J lost 1 base, and 10 bases stayed unmatched. The CDR3 length is 17 residues. CDR1 and CDR2 from the germline V gene are SGHAT and FQNNGV.

In this sample, this clonotype turned up many times. As DNA, the CDR3 is TGTGCCAGCAGCCCCGGGACAGGGAATAGCAATCAGCCCCAGCATTTT. It codes for CASSPGTGNSNQPQHF. This sequence joins TRBV11-2 and TRBJ1-5, with 9 bases aligning to TRBD1. V dropped 5 bases and J dropped 0; count of bases not matched to a gene: 5. This CDR3 spans 16 amino acids. Per the germline V gene, CDR1 is SGHAT and CDR2 is FQNNGV.

As for this clonotype: This sequence may be a read error, since a much larger clone differs from it by one base. This sequence joins TRBV29-1 and TRBJ2-7, with 10 positions matching TRBD1. Losses at the gene ends were 4 bases for V and 7 bases for J; bases not matched to a gene: 10. Germline loops: CDR1 SQVTM, CDR2 ANQGSEA. This CDR3 contains 14 residues. This CDR3 reads CSVGPGTGVREQYF. The CDR3 nucleotides are TGCAGCGTTGGCCCGGGGACAGGGGTTAGGGAGCAGTACTTC.

The CDR3 DNA reads as TGTGCCAGCAGCTTCCGGGGAACGGGAGAGACCCAGTACTTC. Residues: CASSFRGTGETQYF. V and J are TRBV11-2 and TRBJ2-5; D is perhaps TRBD2 (5 bases). Germline CDR1 SGHAT, CDR2 FQNNGV. V dropped 3 bases and J dropped 4 bases, with 12 bases sitting between them. The length of the CDR3 is 14 residues. Full variable domain (outside the CDR3, taken from reference TRBV11-2 and TRBJ2-5): EAGVAQSPRYKIIEKRQSVAFWCNPISGHATLYWYQQILGQGPKLLIQFQNNGVVDDSQLPKDRFSAERLKGVDSTLKIQPAKLEDSAVYLCASSFRGTGETQYFGPGTRLLVL.

This clonotype came up a few times. The J gene is TRBJ2-3, the V gene TRBV12-3 or TRBV12-4; D gene ambiguous. This CDR3 contains 13 residues. V was cut by 7 bases and J by 5 bases, with 13 bases left in between. This CDR3 is CASTRAPQDTQYF. CDR3 nucleotides: TGTGCCAGCACCCGGGCCCCTCAAGATACGCAGTATTTT.

This chain connects TRBV7-2 to TRBJ2-3; no clear D. V lost 2 bases and J lost 5, with 8 bases in between. The germline gives CDR1 SGHTA, CDR2 FQGNSA. The CDR3 is made up of 13 amino acids. For the CDR3, the DNA is TGTGCCAGCAGCTTACGACGTTTAGATACGCAGTATTTT. It translates to CASSLRRLDTQYF.

This clonotype has just a few counts. The V gene is TRBV14, the J gene TRBJ1-1, with D possibly matching TRBD1 (6 bases). The CDR3 has 17 residues. Germline assignment: CDR1 SGHDN and CDR2 FVKESK. With 4 bases removed from V and 3 bases from J, the gap between germline ends came to 21 bases. The CDR3 region has the DNA TGTGCCAGCAGCCCTACAGGGTGGGGTGCGAAGGACACTGAAGCTTTCTTT. Its protein is CASSPTGWGAKDTEAFF.

V usage is TRBV3-1 and J usage is TRBJ2-2; D is perhaps TRBD2 (5 bases). With 8 bases removed from V and 5 bases from J, the gap between germline ends came to 12 bases. CDR3 length: 13 residues. Germline V lookup: CDR1 LGHDT, CDR2 YNNKEL (reference sequence). CDR3 loop: CASQRIITGELFF. CDR3 DNA: TGTGCCAGCCAGCGGATAATTACCGGGGAGCTGTTTTTT.

This clonotype has ten or more counts. The chain joins TRBV14 to TRBJ1-2; D is unresolved. The length of the CDR3 is 15 residues. Germline CDR1 is SGHDN and CDR2 is FVKESK. V was shortened by 1 base and J by 2 bases, with 11 bases between the two germline ends. The CDR3 coding sequence is TGTGCCAGCAGCCAAGCAGGTCTTGGGAACTATGGCTACACCTTC. It is translated as CASSQAGLGNYGYTF.

This chain uses TRBV7-4 with TRBJ1-6, with D tentatively TRBD1 (6 bases). Germline V gene lookup returns CDR1 SGHVT and CDR2 SQSDAQ. This CDR3 comprises 14 residues. The V end lost 2 bases, the J end lost 10 bases, and 12 bases lay between the germline ends. The CDR3 DNA reads TGTGCCAGCAGCTTAAATGGGGGGCAGTCACCCCTCCACTTT. Protein sequence: CASSLNGGQSPLHF.

This clonotype turned up a few times. The V call is TRBV5-5, the J call TRBJ2-1, with 12 bases lining up with TRBD1. V was pared by 4 bases and J by 9 bases, with 11 bases of the junction left unmatched. Germline assignment: CDR1 SGHKS and CDR2 YYEKEE (reference sequence). The CDR3 is made up of 16 amino acids. The CDR3 coding sequence is TGTGCCAGCAGCACAGCCCCCGGGACAGGGGGCTTTGAGCAGTTCTTC. Protein sequence: CASSTAPGTGGFEQFF.

This clonotype was counted many times. This chain links TRBV12-3 or TRBV12-4 with TRBJ1-2; D possibly corresponds to TRBD1 (5 bases). The V end was cut by 6 bases, the J end by 4 bases, with 21 bases between. The CDR3 runs to 16 residues. CDR3 bases: TGTGCCAGCAGACCCAAGGGGCAGGCGCGGGGCTATGGCTACACCTTC. Its translation: CASRPKGQARGYGYTF.

This clonotype was seen at least ten times. The V call is TRBV5-1, the J call TRBJ1-1; weak D call: TRBD1 (6 bases). The CDR3 consists of 12 residues. Germline V gives CDR1 SGHRS, CDR2 YFSETQ. V shed 2 bases and J shed 5 bases, with 7 bases lying between them. The CDR3 spells CASSFGQTEAFF. CDR3 nucleotide sequence: TGCGCCAGCAGCTTCGGACAGACTGAAGCTTTCTTT.

The chain carries TRBV30 and TRBJ1-1; D is undetermined. Trimming left V 2 bases short and J 0 bases short, with 7 bases between. In germline, CDR1 is GTSNPN, CDR2 SVGIG (reference sequence). The CDR3 extends over 13 amino acids. For the CDR3, the DNA is TGTGCCTGGAGTCCGTCAATGAACACTGAAGCTTTCTTT. It yields the protein CAWSPSMNTEAFF.

Many counts were recorded for this clonotype. The chain employs TRBV12-3 or TRBV12-4 and TRBJ1-2, with D possibly matching TRBD1 (6 bases). The CDR3 has 13 amino acids. The V and J ends lost 3 bases and 4 bases respectively, with 9 bases between them. The CDR3 DNA follows: TGTGCCAGCAGTTTCGTGGGGGCCTATGGCTACACCTTC. Translation gives CASSFVGAYGYTF.

In this sample, this clonotype turned up many times. The chain couples TRBV18 to TRBJ1-2; D not certain. Germline V CDR1 and CDR2: KGHSH, LQKENI. The CDR3 length is 14 residues. The V gene lost 4 bases and the J gene lost 3 bases, with 12 bases spanning the gap. CDR3 sequence reads: CASSRTGIDYGYTF. The CDR3 DNA is TGTGCCAGCTCACGAACGGGTATTGACTATGGCTACACCTTC.

This clonotype has a count of ten or more. This chain joins TRBV20-1 and TRBJ1-2; D remains unclear. V was clipped by 4 bases and J by 4 bases, with 7 bases between them. The length of the CDR3 is 11 residues. Germline CDR1 is DFQATT and CDR2 is SNEGSKA (reference sequence). This CDR3 is CSANHGYGYTF. CDR3 nucleotide sequence: TGCAGTGCTAACCACGGCTATGGCTACACCTTC.

This clonotype was detected only a few times. The CDR3 reads CASSYSRLNSNQPQHF. CDR3 DNA sequence: TGTGCCAGCAGTTACTCGAGATTGAATAGCAATCAGCCCCAGCATTTT. V gene TRBV6-2 or TRBV6-3 combines with J gene TRBJ1-5; the D is unclear. Germline V gene sequence: CDR1 MNHEY, CDR2 SVGEGT. The CDR3 covers 16 residues. Trimming took off 0 bases at V and 0 bases at J, with 9 bases between the two ends.

In its sample, this clonotype was seen many times. The J gene is TRBJ2-7, the V gene TRBV29-1; 8 nucleotides line up with TRBD2. Germline CDR1 reads SQVTM; CDR2 reads ANQGSEA. The CDR3 is made up of 16 amino acids. The trim removed 6 bases at V and 3 bases at J, leaving 16 bases unmatched. This CDR3 is CSVSDSGGRKFYEQYF. CDR3 DNA sequence: TGCAGCGTCTCGGACAGCGGGGGCCGCAAATTCTACGAGCAGTACTTC.

This clonotype has at least ten counts. CDR3: CASSYNRFGQPQHF. The CDR3 DNA reads as TGTGCCAGCAGTTACAACCGTTTCGGTCAGCCCCAGCATTTT. The chain employs TRBV6-5 and TRBJ1-5; D not certain. This CDR3 has 14 amino acids. V lost 2 bases, J lost 6 bases, and 11 bases lay in between. Germline V gives CDR1 MNHEY, CDR2 SVGAGI.

This clonotype was seen only a few times. The V and J genes are TRBV2 and TRBJ1-4, with TRBD1 matching over 7 bases. The CDR3 consists of 16 residues. Per the germline V gene, CDR1 is SNHLY and CDR2 is FYNNEI. Unmatched junction bases numbered 11, after V lost 2 bases and J lost 8 bases. The CDR3: CASSEKRRQGEEKLFF. In DNA form, the CDR3 reads TGTGCCAGCAGTGAAAAACGTCGCCAGGGGGAGGAAAAACTGTTTTTT.

This clonotype was recorded many times. This chain connects TRBV5-4 to TRBJ1-1; D is possibly TRBD1 (5 bases). The V and J ends lost 3 bases and 7 bases respectively, with 16 bases between them. Germline values: CDR1 SGHNT, CDR2 YYREEE (reference sequence). The CDR3 is made up of 14 amino acids. The CDR3 coding sequence is TGTGCCAGCAGCTCCCGACAGTCCGGCAGTGAAGCTTTCTTT. This sequence encodes CASSSRQSGSEAFF. Drawing the rest from reference TRBV5-4 and TRBJ1-1, the complete variable domain is ETGVTQSPTHLIKTRGQQVTLRCSSQSGHNTVSWYQQALGQGPQFIFQYYREEENGRGNFPPRFSGLQFPNYSSELNVNALELDDSALYLCASSSRQSGSEAFFGQGTRLTVV.

This clonotype was counted many times. The V and J genes are TRBV5-1 and TRBJ2-2; 11 nucleotides align to TRBD1. V dropped 1 base and J dropped 4; count of bases not matched to a gene: 6. CDR3 size: 17 residues. The V gene's germline CDR1 is SGHRS and CDR2 YFSETQ. The CDR3, as DNA: TGCGCCAGCAGCTTGAGCACGGGACAGGGGGTCACCGGGGAGCTGTTTTTT. Protein: CASSLSTGQGVTGELFF.

The chain combines TRBV6-5 with TRBJ2-5; 10 nucleotides align to TRBD2. The CDR3 covers 13 residues. CDR1 MNHEY and CDR2 SVGAGI come from the germline V gene. Trimming removed 11 bases from V and 4 bases from J; junction bases left unmatched: 7. The CDR3 DNA reads TGTGCCGTCCTAGCGGGAGTTGGAGAGACCCAGTACTTC. It is translated as CAVLAGVGETQYF.

A few counts support this clonotype. The chain carries TRBV9 and TRBJ2-7; the D gene is possibly TRBD2 (5 bases). The germline gives CDR1 SGDLS, CDR2 YYNGEE. The CDR3 is 13 amino acids. Trimming pared 4 bases from V and 6 bases from J, leaving 14 bases between. CDR3 in DNA: TGTGCCAGCAGCTCCCGGACGGCGGGCGAGCAGTACTTC. It encodes CASSSRTAGEQYF. Looking up the rest from reference TRBV9 and TRBJ2-7 gives the full variable domain: DSGVTQTPKHLITATGQRVTLRCSPRSGDLSVYWYQQSLDQGLQFLIQYYNGEERAKGNILERFSAQQFPDLHSELNLSSLELGDSALYFCASSSRTAGEQYFGPGTRLTVT.